The clone carrying this T cell receptor (beta chain) was recorded many times. Its specificity is unknown. Within the library, unique molecular identifiers were attached to each individual cDNA molecule. TCRdb redid the calling of the RACE reads with MiXCR, one entry per CDR3 protein. The sample contains 350,000 to 450,000 distinct CDR3 sequences, roughly 4.6% of which appear only once. The germline V gene has CDR1 LGHDT and CDR2 YNNKEL (reference sequence). The CDR3 runs 13 residues. V was pared by 4 bases and J by 6 bases, with 10 bases between. This record comes from a study of human T cells and chemical hapten exposure. Across the study: The study traced per-sample TCR yield variation mainly to small differences in pooled library volumes.

Whole-study findings and limits: Alopecia in all donors means immunity may differ from healthy individuals.

The time point is: pre-sensitization, week 0. Treatment given: therapeutic diphenylcyclopropenone sensitization with weekly scalp DPC. Sample donors consisted of patients with alopecia, aged 18 to 70 years, who were suitable for DPC. The rearrangement joins TRBV3-1 to TRBJ2-1; unclear D gene. The sequence was obtained from a woman in her fifties or sixties with alopecia areata. Some clones in this sample may be carry-over from other donors' samples. This specimen was whole blood, taken in connection with sensitization to the hapten diphenylcyclopropenone (DPC). The DNA for the CDR3 is TGTGCCAGCAGCCCGTTTGACGGCAATGAGCAGTTCTTC. Its translation is CASSPFDGNEQFF.